The clone carrying this T cell receptor (beta chain) showed up many times. No DNA is shown, since the ends of the CDR3 on it are uncertain; the CDR3 is the one TCRdb lists. From germline, CDR1 is MDHEN and CDR2 SYDVKM. Termini included, the CDR3 measures 15 amino acids. The data were obtained in a study of T cells in Graves' hyperthyroidism and ophthalmopathy. At the level of the study: Peripheral blood sampling occurred at initial diagnosis, before any treatment.

Template material for amplifying TCR beta CDR3 regions consisted of RNA transcripts. RT-PCR in the first round (using the HTBI primer set) targeted the TCR CDR3. TCRdb fed the multiplex PCR reads into MiXCR, producing one record per CDR3 protein. This table holds approximately 520,000 distinct CDR3 sequences, 20% to 25% found once. The chain recombines TRBV28 with TRBJ2-7; TRBD1, the D gene given by the table, was not confirmed from the DNA. Sequencing used blood. This sequence was found in a man younger than 35 with Graves' hyperthyroidism. The CDR3 loop is CASSSSDWVSYEQYF.